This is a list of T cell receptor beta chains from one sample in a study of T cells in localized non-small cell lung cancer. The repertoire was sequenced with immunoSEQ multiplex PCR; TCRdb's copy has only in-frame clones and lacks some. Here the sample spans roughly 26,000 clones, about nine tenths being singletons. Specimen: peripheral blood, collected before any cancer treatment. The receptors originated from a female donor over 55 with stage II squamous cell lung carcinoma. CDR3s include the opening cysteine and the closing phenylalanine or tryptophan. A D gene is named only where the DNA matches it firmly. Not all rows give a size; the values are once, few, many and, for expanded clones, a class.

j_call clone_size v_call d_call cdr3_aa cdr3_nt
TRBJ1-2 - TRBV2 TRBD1 CASIRSAGTVGYGYTF TGTGCCAGCATCCGCAGCGCAGGGACAGTAGGCTATGGCTACACCTTC
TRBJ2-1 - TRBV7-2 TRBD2 CASSFMGLENNEQFF TGTGCCAGCAGCTTCATGGGACTAGAAAACAATGAGCAGTTCTTC
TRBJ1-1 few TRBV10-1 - CASSQDTEAFF TGCGCCAGCAGCCAGGACACTGAAGCTTTCTTT
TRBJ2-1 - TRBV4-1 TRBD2 CASSQGPSGRAEDEQFF TGCGCCAGCAGCCAGGGCCCTAGCGGGAGGGCCGAGGATGAGCAGTTCTTC
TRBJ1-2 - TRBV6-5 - CASSYERRGYGYTF TGTGCCAGCAGTTACGAACGCAGAGGGTATGGCTACACCTTC
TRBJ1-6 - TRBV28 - CASSLGQTYNSPLHF TGTGCCAGCAGCCTCGGACAGACCTATAATTCACCCCTCCACTTT
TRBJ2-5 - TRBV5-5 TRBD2 CASSLSAGLVVGETQYF TGTGCCAGCAGCCTAAGCGCGGGACTAGTCGTCGGGGAGACCCAGTACTTC
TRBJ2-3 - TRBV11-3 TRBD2 CASSWGGTDTQYF TGTGCCAGCAGCTGGGGGGGTACAGATACGCAGTATTTT
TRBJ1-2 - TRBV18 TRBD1 CASSPDRGYGYTF TGTGCCAGCTCACCGGACAGGGGATATGGCTACACCTTC
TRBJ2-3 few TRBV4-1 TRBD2 CASSPSLAGSTDTQYF TGCGCCAGCAGCCCCTCGCTAGCGGGGAGCACAGATACGCAGTATTTT
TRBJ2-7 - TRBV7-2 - CASSLGHQTHEQYF TGTGCCAGCAGCTTAGGGCACCAGACCCACGAGCAGTACTTC
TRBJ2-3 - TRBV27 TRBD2 CASKEAGGVPDTQYF TGTGCCAGCAAGGAAGCGGGGGGGGTACCAGATACGCAGTATTTT
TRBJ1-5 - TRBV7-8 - CASSFARWRQPQHF TGTGCCAGCAGCTTTGCACGGTGGCGGCAGCCCCAGCATTTT
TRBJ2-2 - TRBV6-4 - CASSVAENTGELFF TGTGCCAGCAGTGTTGCGGAAAACACCGGGGAGCTGTTTTTT
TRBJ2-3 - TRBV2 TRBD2 CASSEGVAGSTDTQYF TGTGCCAGCAGTGAGGGTGTAGCGGGGAGCACAGATACGCAGTATTTT
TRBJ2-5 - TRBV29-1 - CSVDKPRQTMQETQYF TGCAGCGTTGATAAGCCGCGACAGACTATGCAAGAGACCCAGTACTTC
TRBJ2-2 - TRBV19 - CASSMTHKLTGELFF TGTGCCAGTAGTATGACTCATAAACTCACCGGGGAGCTGTTTTTT
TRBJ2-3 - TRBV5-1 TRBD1 CASSRTGGSTDTQYF TGCGCCAGCAGCCGGACAGGGGGAAGCACAGATACGCAGTATTTT
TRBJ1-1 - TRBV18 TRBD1 CASSDRPQVVAFF TGTGCCAGCTCGGACAGGCCCCAGGTAGTAGCTTTCTTT
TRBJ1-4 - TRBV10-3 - CAISDRGGTNEKLFF TGTGCCATCAGTGACCGGGGGGGGACTAATGAAAAACTGTTTTTT
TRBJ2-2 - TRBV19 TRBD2 CASSTRGADTGELFF TGTGCCAGTAGTACGCGGGGGGCGGACACCGGGGAGCTGTTTTTT
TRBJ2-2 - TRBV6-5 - CASSAAGELFF TGTGCCAGCAGTGCAGCCGGGGAGCTGTTTTTT
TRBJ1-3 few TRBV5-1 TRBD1 CASSIGQGGGNTIYF TGCGCCAGCAGCATCGGACAGGGAGGAGGAAACACCATATATTTT
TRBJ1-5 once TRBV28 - CASSVNQPQHF TGTGCCAGCAGCGTCAATCAGCCCCAGCATTTT
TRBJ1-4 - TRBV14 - CASSEPDEKLFF TGTGCCAGCAGCGAACCGGATGAAAAACTGTTTTTT
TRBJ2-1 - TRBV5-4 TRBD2 CASSLAGTSGSNEQFF TGTGCCAGCAGCTTGGCGGGGACTAGCGGGAGCAATGAGCAGTTCTTC
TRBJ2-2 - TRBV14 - CASSQDPPTRTGELFF TGTGCCAGCAGCCAAGACCCTCCTACGAGGACCGGGGAGCTGTTTTTT
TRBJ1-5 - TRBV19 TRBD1 CASEYRGLGDNQPQHF TGTGCCAGTGAATACAGGGGATTAGGGGATAATCAGCCCCAGCATTTT
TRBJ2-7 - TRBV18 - CASSLVRGLDEQYF TGTGCCAGCTCACTGGTGCGCGGACTGGATGAGCAGTACTTC
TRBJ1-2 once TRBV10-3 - CAIAPEGIYGYTF TGTGCCATCGCGCCCGAGGGAATCTATGGCTACACCTTC
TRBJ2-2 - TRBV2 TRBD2 CASTAYGGASGEYTGELFF TGTGCCAGCACAGCCTACGGGGGGGCCAGCGGGGAGTACACCGGGGAGCTGTTTTTT
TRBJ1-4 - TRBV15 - CATSVGLTNEKLFF TGTGCCACCAGCGTCGGACTGACTAATGAAAAACTGTTTTTT
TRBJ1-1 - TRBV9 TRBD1 CASSVETGVAEAFF TGTGCCAGCAGCGTAGAGACAGGGGTTGCTGAAGCTTTCTTT